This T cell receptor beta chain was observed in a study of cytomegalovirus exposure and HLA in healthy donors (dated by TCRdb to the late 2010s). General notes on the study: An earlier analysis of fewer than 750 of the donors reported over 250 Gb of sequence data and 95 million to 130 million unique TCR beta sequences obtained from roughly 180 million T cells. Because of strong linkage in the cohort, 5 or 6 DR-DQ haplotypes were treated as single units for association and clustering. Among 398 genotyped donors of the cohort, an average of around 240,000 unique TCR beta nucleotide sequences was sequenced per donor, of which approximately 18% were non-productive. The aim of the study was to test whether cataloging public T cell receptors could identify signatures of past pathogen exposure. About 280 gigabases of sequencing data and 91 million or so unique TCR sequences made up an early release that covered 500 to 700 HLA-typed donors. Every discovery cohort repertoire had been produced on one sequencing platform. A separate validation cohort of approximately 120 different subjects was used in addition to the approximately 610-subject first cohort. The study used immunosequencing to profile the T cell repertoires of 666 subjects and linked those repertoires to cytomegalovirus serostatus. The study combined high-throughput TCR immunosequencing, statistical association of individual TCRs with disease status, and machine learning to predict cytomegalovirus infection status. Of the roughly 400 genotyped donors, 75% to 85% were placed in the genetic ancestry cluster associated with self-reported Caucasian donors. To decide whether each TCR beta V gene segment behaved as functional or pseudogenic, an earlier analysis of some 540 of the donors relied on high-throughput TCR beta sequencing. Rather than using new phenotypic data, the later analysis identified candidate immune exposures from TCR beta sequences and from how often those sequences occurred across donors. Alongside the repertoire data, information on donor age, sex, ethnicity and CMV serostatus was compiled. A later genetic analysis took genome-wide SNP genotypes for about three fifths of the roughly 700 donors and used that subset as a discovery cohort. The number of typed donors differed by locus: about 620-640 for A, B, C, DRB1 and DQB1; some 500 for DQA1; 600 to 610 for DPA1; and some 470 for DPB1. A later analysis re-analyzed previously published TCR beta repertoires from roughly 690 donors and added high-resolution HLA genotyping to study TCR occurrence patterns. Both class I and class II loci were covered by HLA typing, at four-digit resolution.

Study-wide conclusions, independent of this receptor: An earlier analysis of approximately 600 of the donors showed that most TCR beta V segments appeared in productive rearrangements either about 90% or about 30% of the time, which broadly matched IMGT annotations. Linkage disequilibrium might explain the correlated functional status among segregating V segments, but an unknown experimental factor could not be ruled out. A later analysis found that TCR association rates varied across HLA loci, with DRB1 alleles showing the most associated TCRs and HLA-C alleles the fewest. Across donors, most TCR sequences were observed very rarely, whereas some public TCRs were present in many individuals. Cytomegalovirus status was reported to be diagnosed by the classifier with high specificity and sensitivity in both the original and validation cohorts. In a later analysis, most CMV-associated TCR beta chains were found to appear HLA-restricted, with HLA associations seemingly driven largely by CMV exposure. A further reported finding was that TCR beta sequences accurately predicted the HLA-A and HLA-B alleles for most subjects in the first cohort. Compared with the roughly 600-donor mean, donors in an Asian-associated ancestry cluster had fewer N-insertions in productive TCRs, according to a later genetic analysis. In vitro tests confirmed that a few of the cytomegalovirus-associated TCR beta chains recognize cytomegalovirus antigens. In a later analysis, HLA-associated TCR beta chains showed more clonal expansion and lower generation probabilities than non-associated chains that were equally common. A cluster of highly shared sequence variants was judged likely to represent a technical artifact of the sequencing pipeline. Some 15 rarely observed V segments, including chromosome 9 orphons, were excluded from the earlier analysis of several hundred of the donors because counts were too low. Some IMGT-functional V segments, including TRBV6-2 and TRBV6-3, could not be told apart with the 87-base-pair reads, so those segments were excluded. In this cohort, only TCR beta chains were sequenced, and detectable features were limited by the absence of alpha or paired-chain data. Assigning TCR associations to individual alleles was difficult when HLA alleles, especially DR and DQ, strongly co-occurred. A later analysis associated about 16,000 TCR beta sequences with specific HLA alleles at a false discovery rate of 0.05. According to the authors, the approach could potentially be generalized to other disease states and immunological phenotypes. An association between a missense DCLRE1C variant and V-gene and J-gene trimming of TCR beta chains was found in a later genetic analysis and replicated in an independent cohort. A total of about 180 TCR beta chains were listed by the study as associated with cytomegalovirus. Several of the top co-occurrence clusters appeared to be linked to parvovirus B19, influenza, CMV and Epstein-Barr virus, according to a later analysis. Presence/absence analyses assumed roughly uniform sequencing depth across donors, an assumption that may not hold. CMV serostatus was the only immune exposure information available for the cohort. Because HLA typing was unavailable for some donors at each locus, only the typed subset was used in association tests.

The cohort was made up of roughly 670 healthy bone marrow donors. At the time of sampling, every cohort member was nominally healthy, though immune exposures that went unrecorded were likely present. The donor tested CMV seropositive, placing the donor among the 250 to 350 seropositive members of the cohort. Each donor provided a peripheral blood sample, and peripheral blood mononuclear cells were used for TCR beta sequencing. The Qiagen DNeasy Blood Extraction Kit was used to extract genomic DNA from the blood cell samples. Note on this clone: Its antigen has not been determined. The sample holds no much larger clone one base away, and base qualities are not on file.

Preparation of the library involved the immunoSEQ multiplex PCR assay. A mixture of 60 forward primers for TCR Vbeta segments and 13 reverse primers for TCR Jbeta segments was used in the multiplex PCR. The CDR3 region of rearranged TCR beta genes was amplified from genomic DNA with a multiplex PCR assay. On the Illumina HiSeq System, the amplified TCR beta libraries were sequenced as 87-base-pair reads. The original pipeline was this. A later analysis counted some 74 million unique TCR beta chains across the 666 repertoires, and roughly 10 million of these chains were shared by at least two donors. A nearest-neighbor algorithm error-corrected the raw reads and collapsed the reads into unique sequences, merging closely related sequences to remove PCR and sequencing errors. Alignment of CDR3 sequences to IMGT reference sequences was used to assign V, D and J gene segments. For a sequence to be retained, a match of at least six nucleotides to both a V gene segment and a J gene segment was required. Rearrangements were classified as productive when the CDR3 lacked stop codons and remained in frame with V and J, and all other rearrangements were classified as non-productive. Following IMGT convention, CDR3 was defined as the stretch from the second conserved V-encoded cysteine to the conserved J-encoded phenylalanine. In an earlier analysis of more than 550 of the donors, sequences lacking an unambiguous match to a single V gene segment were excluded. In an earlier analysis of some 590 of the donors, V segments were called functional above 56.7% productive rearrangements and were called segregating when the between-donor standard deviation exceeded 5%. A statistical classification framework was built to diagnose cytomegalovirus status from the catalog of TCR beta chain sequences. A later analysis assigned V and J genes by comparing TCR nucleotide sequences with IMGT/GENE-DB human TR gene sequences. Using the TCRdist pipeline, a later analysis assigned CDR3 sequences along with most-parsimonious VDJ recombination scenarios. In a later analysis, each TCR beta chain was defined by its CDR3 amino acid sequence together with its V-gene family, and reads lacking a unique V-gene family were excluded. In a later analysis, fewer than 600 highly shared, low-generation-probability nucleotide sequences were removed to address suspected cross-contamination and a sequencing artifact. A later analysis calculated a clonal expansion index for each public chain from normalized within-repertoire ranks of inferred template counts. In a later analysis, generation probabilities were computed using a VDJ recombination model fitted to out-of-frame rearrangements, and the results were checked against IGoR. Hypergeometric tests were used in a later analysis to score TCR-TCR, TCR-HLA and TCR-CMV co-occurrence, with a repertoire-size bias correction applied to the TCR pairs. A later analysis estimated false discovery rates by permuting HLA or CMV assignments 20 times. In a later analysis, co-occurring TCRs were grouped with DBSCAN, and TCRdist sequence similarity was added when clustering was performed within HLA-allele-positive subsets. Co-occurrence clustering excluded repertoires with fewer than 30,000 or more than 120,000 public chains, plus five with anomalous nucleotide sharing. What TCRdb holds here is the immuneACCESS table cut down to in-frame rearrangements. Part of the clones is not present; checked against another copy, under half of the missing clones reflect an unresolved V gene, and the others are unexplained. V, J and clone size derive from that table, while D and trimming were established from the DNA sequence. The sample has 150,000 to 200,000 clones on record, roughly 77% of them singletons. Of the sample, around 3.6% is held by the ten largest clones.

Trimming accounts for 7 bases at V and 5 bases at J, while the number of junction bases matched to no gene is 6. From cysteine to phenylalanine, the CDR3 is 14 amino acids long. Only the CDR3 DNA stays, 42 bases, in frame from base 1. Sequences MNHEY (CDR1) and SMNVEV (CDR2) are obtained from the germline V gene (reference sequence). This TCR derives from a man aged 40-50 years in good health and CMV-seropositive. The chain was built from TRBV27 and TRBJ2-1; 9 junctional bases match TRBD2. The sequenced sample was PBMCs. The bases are TGTGCCAGCACCCTTAGCGGGAGTCACAATGAGCAGTTCTTC. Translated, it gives CASTLSGSHNEQFF.